These 16 T cell receptor beta chains share one sample of origin, sequenced in a study of beta chain features in type 1 diabetes. Of the isolated RNA, all was reverse transcribed, and so the sequenced material was expressed TCRB transcripts. Sequencing was performed with immunoSEQ multiplex PCR; in TCRdb, only in-frame clones are kept and a portion is missing. The sample shows fewer than 350,000 clones, 15% to 20% of them seen only once. Specimen: naive CD4+ T cells from blood. The receptor set was obtained from a woman younger than 35 in good health.

This clone was recorded a few times. The V call is TRBV14, the J call TRBJ1-2, with D perhaps TRBD1 (5 bases). Germline V lookup: CDR1 SGHDN, CDR2 FVKESK. This CDR3 has 13 residues. With 4 bases removed from V and 6 bases from J, the gap between germline ends came to 12 bases. CDR3: CASSPRGGDGYTF. CDR3 DNA sequence: TGTGCCAGCAGCCCCCGTGGGGGGGATGGCTACACCTTC.

To note about this clone: The same CDR3 arises from other DNA sequences in this sample as well. The CDR3, as DNA: TGTGCCAGCAGCCTCGGACAACAAGAGACCCAGTACTTC. Residues: CASSLGQQETQYF. This chain uses TRBV11-2 with TRBJ2-5; D perhaps matches TRBD1 (5 bases). The CDR3 loop spans 13 amino acids. V lost 5 bases, J lost 2 bases, and 9 bases lay in between. CDR1 is SGHAT, CDR2 FQNNGV, per germline.

This clone was observed a handful of times. The chain uses TRBV30 and TRBJ2-7; 7 bases match TRBD1. V dropped 0 bases and J dropped 7; count of bases not matched to a gene: 9. The CDR3 is 14 amino acids. Germline CDR1 and CDR2: GTSNPN and SVGIG (reference sequence). In DNA form, the CDR3 reads TGTGCCTGGAGTGTAGGGGGCACATCTTCGGAGCAGTACTTC. Its translation: CAWSVGGTSSEQYF.

The chain recombines TRBV6-5 with TRBJ1-5; D is possibly TRBD1 (6 bases). In germline, CDR1 is MNHEY, CDR2 SVGAGI. This CDR3 contains 12 residues. V lost 6 bases and J lost 4, with 7 bases in between. CDR3 sequence reads: CASSTGNQPQHF. The DNA of the CDR3 is TGTGCCAGCAGCACAGGGAATCAGCCCCAGCATTTT.

V usage is TRBV7-9 and J usage is TRBJ2-7, with 7 bases lining up with TRBD1. J was trimmed by 2 bases and V by 4 bases; bases with no gene match: 8. In germline, CDR1 is SEHNR, CDR2 FQNEAQ (reference sequence). The CDR3 extends over 15 amino acids. The CDR3 DNA reads as TGTGCCAGCAGCTCCCCGGGACAGCGTACCTACGAGCAGTACTTC. Protein sequence: CASSSPGQRTYEQYF.

This clone showed up just a few times. The rearrangement links TRBV29-1 to TRBJ1-1; D ambiguous. The CDR3 covers 11 residues. Trimming shortened V by 4 bases and J by 4 bases, and 7 bases separated the two germline ends. Germline CDR1 and CDR2: SQVTM and ANQGSEA. CDR3 in amino acids: CSVGTGTEAFF. CDR3 in DNA: TGCAGCGTTGGTACGGGCACTGAAGCTTTCTTT.

The sample holds a few counts of this clone. This chain uses TRBV7-9 with TRBJ1-6; D gene uncertain. The CDR3 is 12 residues long. Germline assignment: CDR1 SEHNR and CDR2 FQNEAQ (reference sequence). The V end lost 1 base, the J end lost 14 bases, and 9 bases lay between the germline ends. CDR3 nucleotides: TGTGCCAGCAGCTTAGGAGGGATAACCCTCCACTTT. The encoded protein is CASSLGGITLHF.

V and J are TRBV30 and TRBJ2-7; D perhaps matches TRBD1 (5 bases). The CDR3 totals 13 residues. CDR1 is GTSNPN, CDR2 SVGIG, per germline (reference sequence). V was trimmed by 5 bases and J by 3 bases, leaving 14 bases between them. This CDR3 reads CAWGLSGIYEQYF. DNA of the CDR3: TGTGCCTGGGGTCTCTCAGGGATCTACGAGCAGTACTTC.

The V call is TRBV5-1, the J call TRBJ2-7; 15 positions match TRBD2. The CDR3 totals 16 residues. V lost 4 bases to trimming and J lost 3 bases; unmatched junction nucleotides: 5. CDR1 and CDR2 from the germline V gene are SGHRS and YFSETQ. CDR3 sequence: CASSPGLAGGIYEQYF. The CDR3 DNA is TGCGCCAGCAGCCCAGGACTAGCGGGAGGGATCTACGAGCAGTACTTC.

This chain links TRBV30 with TRBJ1-4, with TRBD1 matching 8 bases. The trim removed 0 bases at V and 2 bases at J, leaving 2 bases unmatched. The CDR3 is 15 residues long. Germline loops: CDR1 GTSNPN, CDR2 SVGIG (reference sequence). CDR3 loop: CAWSVQGGTNEKLFF. CDR3 bases: TGTGCCTGGAGTGTACAGGGGGGCACTAATGAAAAACTGTTTTTT.

A few counts support this clone. The chain is built from TRBV5-1 and TRBJ2-1, with 10 bases identical to TRBD1. The CDR3 has 15 amino acids. Germline assignment: CDR1 SGHRS and CDR2 YFSETQ. Germline trimming cut 4 bases from V and 7 bases from J; bases unmatched to any gene: 8. CDR3 nucleotide sequence: TGCGCCAGCAGCCCGTTGGGACAGGGGATAAATGAGCAGTTCTTC. Translating it yields CASSPLGQGINEQFF.

In the case of this clone: The sample holds other DNA sequences that translate to the same CDR3. The chain recombines TRBV5-4 with TRBJ2-7; a weak D match, TRBD2 (5 bases). CDR3 length: 13 residues. The germline gives CDR1 SGHNT, CDR2 YYREEE (reference sequence). V shed 1 base and J shed 2 bases, with 7 bases lying between them. CDR3 DNA sequence: TGTGCCAGCAGCTTGCGGGGAACCTACGAGCAGTACTTC. This codes for CASSLRGTYEQYF.

The V and J genes are TRBV28 and TRBJ2-7; TRBD2 aligns across 8 bases. CDR1 and CDR2 (germline): MDHEN, SYDVKM. Trimming at V came to 10 bases and at J to 4 bases, leaving 12 bases not matched to a gene. CDR3 length equals 14 residues. Here the CDR3 reads CAITGGGRRYEQYF. The CDR3 DNA reads as TGTGCCATCACCGGGGGCGGGAGGAGGTACGAGCAGTACTTC.

There are a few counts of this clone. This sequence joins TRBV4-2 and TRBJ2-1; maybe TRBD2 (7 bases). Germline V gene sequence: CDR1 LGHNA, CDR2 YNFKEQ. This CDR3 comprises 17 residues. V shed 5 bases and J shed 8 bases, with 25 bases lying between them. The CDR3 sequence: CASSETSDRNMGYEQFF. The CDR3 DNA reads as TGTGCCAGCAGCGAAACTAGCGACAGGAACATGGGGTATGAGCAGTTCTTC.

This chain joins TRBV29-1 and TRBJ1-6; weak D call: TRBD1 (5 bases). Germline loops: CDR1 SQVTM, CDR2 ANQGSEA. The CDR3 contains 17 residues. Trimming took off 6 bases at V and 9 bases at J, with 27 bases between the two ends. In DNA form, the CDR3 reads TGCAGCGTCCCCCTGGGCGCGGGGGTTTGGGGTGGTTCACCCCTCCACTTT. This sequence encodes CSVPLGAGVWGGSPLHF. The full variable domain, its missing parts supplied by reference TRBV29-1 and TRBJ1-6, is SAVISQKPSRDICQRGTSLTIQCQVDSQVTMMFWYRQQPGQSLTLIATANQGSEATYESGFVIDKFPISRPNLTFSTLTVSNMSPEDSSIYLCSVPLGAGVWGGSPLHFGNGTRLTVT.

The V and J genes are TRBV9 and TRBJ1-1, with 8 bases fitting TRBD1. The germline gives CDR1 SGDLS, CDR2 YYNGEE. The CDR3 sequence is 15 residues long. The V segment lost 0 bases and the J segment 5 bases; nucleotides outside the gene matches: 6. DNA of the CDR3: TGTGCCAGCAGCGTAGGCCTCGGGACAGGTACTGAAGCTTTCTTT. Amino acids: CASSVGLGTGTEAFF. Complete variable domain (other parts from reference TRBV9 and TRBJ1-1): DSGVTQTPKHLITATGQRVTLRCSPRSGDLSVYWYQQSLDQGLQFLIQYYNGEERAKGNILERFSAQQFPDLHSELNLSSLELGDSALYFCASSVGLGTGTEAFFGQGTRLTVV.